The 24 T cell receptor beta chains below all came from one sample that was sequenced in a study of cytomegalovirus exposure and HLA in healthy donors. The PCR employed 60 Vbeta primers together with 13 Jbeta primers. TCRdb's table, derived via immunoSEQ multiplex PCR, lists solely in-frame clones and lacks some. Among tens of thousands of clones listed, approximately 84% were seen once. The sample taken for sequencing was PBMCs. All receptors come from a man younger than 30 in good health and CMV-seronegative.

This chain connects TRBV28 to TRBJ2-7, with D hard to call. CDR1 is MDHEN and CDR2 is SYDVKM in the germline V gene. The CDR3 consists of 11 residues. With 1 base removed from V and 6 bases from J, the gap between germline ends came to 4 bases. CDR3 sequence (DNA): TGTGCCAGCAGTTTATACACCGAGCAGTACTTC. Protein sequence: CASSLYTEQYF.

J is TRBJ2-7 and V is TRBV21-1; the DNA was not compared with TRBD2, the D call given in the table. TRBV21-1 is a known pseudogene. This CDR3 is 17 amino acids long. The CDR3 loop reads CASSKVFGGRVPNEQYF. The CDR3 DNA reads TGTGCCAGCAGCAAAGTCTTCGGCGGGAGGGTCCCCAACGAGCAGTACTTC.

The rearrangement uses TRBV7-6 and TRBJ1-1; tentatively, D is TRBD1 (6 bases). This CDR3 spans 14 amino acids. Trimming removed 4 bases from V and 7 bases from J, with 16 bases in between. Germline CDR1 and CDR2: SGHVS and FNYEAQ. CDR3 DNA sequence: TGTGCCAGCAGCTCCAGGACAGACTTTAGTGAAGCTTTCTTT. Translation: CASSSRTDFSEAFF.

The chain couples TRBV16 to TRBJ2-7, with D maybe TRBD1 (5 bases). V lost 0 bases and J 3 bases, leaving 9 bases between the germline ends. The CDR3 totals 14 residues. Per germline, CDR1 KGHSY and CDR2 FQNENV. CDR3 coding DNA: TGTGCCAGCAGCCAATCGTGGCAGGGCTACGAGCAGTACTTC. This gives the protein CASSQSWQGYEQYF.

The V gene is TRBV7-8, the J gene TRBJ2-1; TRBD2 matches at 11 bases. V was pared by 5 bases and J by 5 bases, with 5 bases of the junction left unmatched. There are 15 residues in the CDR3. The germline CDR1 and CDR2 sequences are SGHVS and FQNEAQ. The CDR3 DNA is TGTGCCAGCAGCCCAACTAGCGGGAGCAACAATGAGCAGTTCTTC. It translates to CASSPTSGSNNEQFF.

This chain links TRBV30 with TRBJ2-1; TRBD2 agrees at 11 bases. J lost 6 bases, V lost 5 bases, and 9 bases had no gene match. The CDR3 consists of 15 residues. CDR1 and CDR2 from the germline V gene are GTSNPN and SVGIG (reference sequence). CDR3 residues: CAWGREGLAANEQFF. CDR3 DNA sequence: TGTGCCTGGGGCCGAGAGGGACTAGCGGCCAATGAGCAGTTCTTC.

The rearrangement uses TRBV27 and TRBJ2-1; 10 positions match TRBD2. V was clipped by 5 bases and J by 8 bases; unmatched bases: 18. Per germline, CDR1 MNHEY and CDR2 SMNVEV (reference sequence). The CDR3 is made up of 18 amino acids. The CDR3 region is CASSPRGNRLAGADEQFF. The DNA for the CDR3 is TGTGCCAGCAGTCCCAGAGGGAACCGGCTAGCGGGAGCTGATGAGCAGTTCTTC.

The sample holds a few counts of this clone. CDR3 protein: CASSRQGGDNEKLFF. The CDR3 DNA follows: TGTGCCAGCAGCAGACAGGGGGGGGATAATGAAAAACTGTTTTTT. The chain couples TRBV2 to TRBJ1-4; 9 bases map to TRBD1. From germline, CDR1 is SNHLY and CDR2 FYNNEI. CDR3 size: 15 residues. V gave up 6 bases and J gave up 4 bases; unmatched junction bases: 6.

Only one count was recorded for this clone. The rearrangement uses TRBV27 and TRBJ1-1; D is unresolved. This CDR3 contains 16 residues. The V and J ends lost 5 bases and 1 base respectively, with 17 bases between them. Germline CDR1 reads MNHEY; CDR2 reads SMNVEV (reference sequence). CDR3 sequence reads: CASSTDVPGGNTEAFF. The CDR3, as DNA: TGTGCCAGCAGTACTGACGTCCCGGGAGGGAACACTGAAGCTTTCTTT.

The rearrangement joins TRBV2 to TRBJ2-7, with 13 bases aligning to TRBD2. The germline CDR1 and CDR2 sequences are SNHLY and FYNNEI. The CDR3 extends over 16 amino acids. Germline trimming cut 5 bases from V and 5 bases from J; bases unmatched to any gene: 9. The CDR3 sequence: CASSMTGLAGDHEQYF. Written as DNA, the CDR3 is TGTGCCAGCAGTATGACAGGACTAGCGGGAGATCACGAGCAGTACTTC. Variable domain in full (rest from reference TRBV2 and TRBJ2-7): EPEVTQTPSHQVTQMGQEVILRCVPISNHLYFYWYRQILGQKVEFLVSFYNNEISEKSEIFDDQFSVERPDGSNFTLKIRSTKLEDSAMYFCASSMTGLAGDHEQYFGPGTRLTVT.

DNA of the CDR3: TGCGCCAGCAGCCAAGATGGGGGAGCGGGAGGGTATCAGGATGAGCAGTTCTTC. Protein sequence: CASSQDGGAGGYQDEQFF. V and J are TRBV4-3 and TRBJ2-1; TRBD2 matches at 10 bases. This CDR3 contains 18 residues. V was clipped by 0 bases and J by 8 bases; unmatched bases: 13. CDR1 LGHNA and CDR2 YSLEER come from the germline V gene.

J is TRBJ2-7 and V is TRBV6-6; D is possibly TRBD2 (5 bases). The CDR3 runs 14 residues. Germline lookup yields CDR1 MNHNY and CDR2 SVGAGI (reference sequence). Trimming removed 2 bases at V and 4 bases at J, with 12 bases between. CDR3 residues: CASSYGGVAYEQYF. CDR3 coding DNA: TGTGCCAGCAGTTACGGAGGTGTTGCGTACGAGCAGTACTTC.

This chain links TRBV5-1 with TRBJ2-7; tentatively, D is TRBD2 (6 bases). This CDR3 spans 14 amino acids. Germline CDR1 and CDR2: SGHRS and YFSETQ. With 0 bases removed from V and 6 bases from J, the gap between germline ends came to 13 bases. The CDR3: CASSLGASAVEQYF. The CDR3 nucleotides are TGCGCCAGCAGCTTGGGGGCTAGCGCCGTCGAGCAGTACTTC.

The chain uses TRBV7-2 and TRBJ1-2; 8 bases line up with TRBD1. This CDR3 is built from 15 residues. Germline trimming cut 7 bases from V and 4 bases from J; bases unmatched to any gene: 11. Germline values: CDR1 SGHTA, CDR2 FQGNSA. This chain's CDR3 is CASTREITGGYGYTF. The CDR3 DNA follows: TGTGCCAGCACTCGCGAAATTACAGGGGGCTATGGCTACACCTTC. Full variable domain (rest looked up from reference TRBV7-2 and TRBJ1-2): GAGVSQSPSNKVTEKGKDVELRCDPISGHTALYWYRQSLGQGLEFLIYFQGNSAPDKSGLPSDRFSAERTGGSVSTLTIQRTQQEDSAVYLCASTREITGGYGYTFGSGTRLTVV.

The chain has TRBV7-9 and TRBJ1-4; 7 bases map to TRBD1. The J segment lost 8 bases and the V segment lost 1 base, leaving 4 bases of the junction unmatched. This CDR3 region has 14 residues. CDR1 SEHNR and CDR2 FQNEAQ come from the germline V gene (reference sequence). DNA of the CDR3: TGTGCCAGCAGCTTAGAGGGGGCTCGGGAAAAACTGTTTTTT. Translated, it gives CASSLEGAREKLFF.

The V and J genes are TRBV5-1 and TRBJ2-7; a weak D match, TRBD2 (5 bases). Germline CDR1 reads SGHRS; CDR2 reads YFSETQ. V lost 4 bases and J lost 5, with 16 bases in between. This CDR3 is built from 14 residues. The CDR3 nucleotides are TGCGCCAGCAGCGAGTTTTGGGAGAGAGACGAGCAGTACTTC. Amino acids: CASSEFWERDEQYF.

This CDR3 reads CASSMQGANTEAFF. CDR3 nucleotides: TGTGCCAGTAGTATGCAGGGGGCTAACACTGAAGCTTTCTTT. J is TRBJ1-1 and V is TRBV19; 8 bases are shared with TRBD1. Per the germline V gene, CDR1 is LNHDA and CDR2 is SQIVND (reference sequence). This CDR3 spans 14 amino acids. V lost 3 bases, J lost 2 bases, and 2 bases stayed unmatched.

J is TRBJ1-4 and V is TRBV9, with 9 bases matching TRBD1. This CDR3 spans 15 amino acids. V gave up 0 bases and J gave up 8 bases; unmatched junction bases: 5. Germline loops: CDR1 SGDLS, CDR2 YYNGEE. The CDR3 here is CASSVGGQGREKLFF. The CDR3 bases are TGTGCCAGCAGCGTAGGGGGACAGGGAAGGGAAAAACTGTTTTTT.

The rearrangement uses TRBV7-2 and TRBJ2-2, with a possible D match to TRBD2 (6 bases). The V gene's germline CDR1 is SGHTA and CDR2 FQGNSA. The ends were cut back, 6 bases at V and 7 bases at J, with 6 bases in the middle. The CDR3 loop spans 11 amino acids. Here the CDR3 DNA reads TGTGCCAGCAGGGGAGGCGGGGAGCTGTTTTTT. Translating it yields CASRGGGELFF.

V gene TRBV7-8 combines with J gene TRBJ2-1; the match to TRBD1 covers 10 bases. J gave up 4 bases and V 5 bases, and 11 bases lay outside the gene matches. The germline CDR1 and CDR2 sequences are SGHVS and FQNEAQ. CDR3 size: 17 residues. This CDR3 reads CASSHRTGGPTYNEQFF. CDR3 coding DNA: TGTGCCAGCAGCCACAGGACAGGGGGGCCTACTTACAATGAGCAGTTCTTC. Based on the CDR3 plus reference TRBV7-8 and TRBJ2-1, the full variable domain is GAGVSQSPRYKVAKRGQDVALRCDPISGHVSLFWYQQALGQGPEFLTYFQNEAQLDKSGLPSDRFFAERPEGSVSTLKIQRTQQEDSAVYLCASSHRTGGPTYNEQFFGPGTRLTVL.

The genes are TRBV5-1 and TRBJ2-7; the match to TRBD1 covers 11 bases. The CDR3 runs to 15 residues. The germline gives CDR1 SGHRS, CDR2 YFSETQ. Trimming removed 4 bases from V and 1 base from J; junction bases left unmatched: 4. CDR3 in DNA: TGCGCCAGCAGCCGTGGGACAGGGGGTTCCTACGAGCAGTACTTC. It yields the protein CASSRGTGGSYEQYF.

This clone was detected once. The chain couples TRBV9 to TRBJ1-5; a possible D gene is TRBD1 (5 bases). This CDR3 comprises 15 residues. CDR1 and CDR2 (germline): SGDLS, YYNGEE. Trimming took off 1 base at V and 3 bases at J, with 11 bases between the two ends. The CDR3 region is CASSVTGTLNQPQHF. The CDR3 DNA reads TGTGCCAGCAGCGTAACCGGGACTCTCAATCAGCCCCAGCATTTT.

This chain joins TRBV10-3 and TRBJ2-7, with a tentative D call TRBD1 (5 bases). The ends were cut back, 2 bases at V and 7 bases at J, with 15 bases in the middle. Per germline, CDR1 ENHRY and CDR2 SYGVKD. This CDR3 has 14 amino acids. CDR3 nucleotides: TGTGCCATCAGTGAGGGCACAGGACCTGAGGAGCAGTACTTC. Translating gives CAISEGTGPEEQYF.

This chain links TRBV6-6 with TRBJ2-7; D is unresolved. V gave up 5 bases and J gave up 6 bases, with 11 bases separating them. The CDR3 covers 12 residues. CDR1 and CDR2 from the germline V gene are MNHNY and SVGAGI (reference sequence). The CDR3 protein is CASSPRYGEQYF. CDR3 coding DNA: TGTGCCAGCAGTCCCCGCTATGGCGAGCAGTACTTC.